These T cell receptor beta chains were read from a single sample in a study of molecular identifiers for immune sequencing clone quantification. Each CDR3 protein is one row after TCRdb ran MiXCR on the PCR reads. This repertoire shows about 500,000 distinct CDR3 sequences, roughly 26% found once; its top ten account for around 0.78%. Sequenced: naive CD8+ T cells from blood, with Jurkat cell RNA spiked in. These receptors came from a human donor in good health. Some libraries in this study had Jurkat cell RNA spiked in. Each CDR3 is given with its conserved first and last residue. D genes are given only for firm matches. Only part of the rows carry a size: once, few, many, or a class if the clone is expanded.

v_gene: TRBV20-1
d_gene: TRBD2
abundance: few
len: 15
j_gene: TRBJ2-3
CDR3aa: CSARASGSNTDTQYF
CDR3nt: TGCAGTGCTAGGGCTAGCGGGAGTAACACAGATACGCAGTATTTT

v_gene: TRBV30
d_gene: NA
abundance: NA
len: 14
j_gene: TRBJ2-7
CDR3aa: CAWTTIGQGYEQYF
CDR3nt: TGTGCCTGGACCACTATCGGGCAGGGCTACGAGCAGTACTTC

v_gene: TRBV28
d_gene: NA
abundance: many
len: 13
j_gene: TRBJ2-7
CDR3aa: CASSTHSSPEQYF
CDR3nt: TGTGCCAGCAGCACCCACTCGAGTCCCGAGCAGTACTTC

v_gene: TRBV5-5
d_gene: TRBD1
abundance: few
len: 14
j_gene: TRBJ2-7
CDR3aa: CASSQPDREYEQYF
CDR3nt: TGTGCCAGCAGCCAGCCCGACAGGGAGTACGAGCAGTACTTC

v_gene: TRBV30
d_gene: NA
abundance: many
len: 13
j_gene: TRBJ1-2
CDR3aa: CAWSDSVEYGYTF
CDR3nt: TGTGCCTGGAGTGACAGCGTTGAATATGGCTACACCTTC

v_gene: TRBV6-2/TRBV6-3
d_gene: NA
abundance: many
len: 11
j_gene: TRBJ1-1
CDR3aa: CASEQGIEAFF
CDR3nt: TGTGCCAGCGAACAGGGTATAGAAGCTTTCTTT

v_gene: TRBV4-3
d_gene: NA
abundance: many
len: 15
j_gene: TRBJ2-7
CDR3aa: CASSQDLGTGYEQYF
CDR3nt: TGCGCCAGCAGCCAAGATCTAGGTACGGGCTACGAGCAGTACTTC

v_gene: TRBV12-3/TRBV12-4
d_gene: NA
abundance: many
len: 13
j_gene: TRBJ1-2
CDR3aa: CASSPQVNYGYTF
CDR3nt: TGTGCCAGCAGTCCGCAGGTTAACTATGGCTACACCTTC

v_gene: TRBV4-3
d_gene: NA
abundance: NA
len: 17
j_gene: TRBJ1-6
CDR3aa: CASSQSNVLTDNSPLHF
CDR3nt: TGCGCCAGCAGCCAATCAAACGTCTTGACTGATAATTCACCCCTCCACTTT

v_gene: TRBV9
d_gene: NA
abundance: many
len: 13
j_gene: TRBJ2-3
CDR3aa: CASSVGGADTQYF
CDR3nt: TGTGCCAGCAGCGTAGGGGGGGCAGATACGCAGTATTTT

v_gene: TRBV29-1
d_gene: TRBD2
abundance: many
len: 16
j_gene: TRBJ2-5
CDR3aa: CSVGGLSGAPLLAQYF
CDR3nt: TGCAGCGTTGGGGGGTTGAGCGGGGCCCCTCTTTTGGCCCAGTACTTC